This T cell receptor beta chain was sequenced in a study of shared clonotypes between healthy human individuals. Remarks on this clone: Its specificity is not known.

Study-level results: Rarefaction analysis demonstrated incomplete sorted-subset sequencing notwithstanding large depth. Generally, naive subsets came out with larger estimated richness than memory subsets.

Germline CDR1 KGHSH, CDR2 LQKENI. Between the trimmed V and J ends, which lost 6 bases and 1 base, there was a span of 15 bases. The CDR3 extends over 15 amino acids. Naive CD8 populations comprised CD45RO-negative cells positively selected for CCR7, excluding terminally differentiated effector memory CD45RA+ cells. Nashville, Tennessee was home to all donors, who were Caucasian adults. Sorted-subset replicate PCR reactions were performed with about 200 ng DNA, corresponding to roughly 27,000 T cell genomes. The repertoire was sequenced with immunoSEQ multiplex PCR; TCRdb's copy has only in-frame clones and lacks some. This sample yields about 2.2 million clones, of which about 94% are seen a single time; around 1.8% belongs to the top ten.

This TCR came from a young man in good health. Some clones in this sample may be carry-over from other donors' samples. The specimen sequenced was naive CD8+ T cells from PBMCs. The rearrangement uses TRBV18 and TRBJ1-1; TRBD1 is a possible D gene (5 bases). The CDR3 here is CASSPEGRTNTEAFF. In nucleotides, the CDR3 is TGTGCCAGCTCCCCAGAGGGGCGGACGAACACTGAAGCTTTCTTT.